This TCR beta chain was recovered during a study of T cells in tuberculosis. The overall study: The T cells targeted glucose monomycolate, a mycobacterial lipid, via CD1B.

Chain pairing is unknown; alpha and beta were sequenced separately. Data came from immunoSEQ multiplex PCR; TCRdb stores just in-frame clones and leaves some out. Found here are around 60,000 clones, 81% of them singletons; the top ten hold more than 10%. Points from the study as a whole: Some low-affinity tetramer-binding T cells may be absent from this sample.

This CDR3 contains 16 residues. Trimming took 0 bases from V and 4 from J, leaving 15 bases between them. Germline assignment: CDR1 SGHNT and CDR2 YYREEE (reference sequence). Sorting used thawed, overnight-rested PBMC stained with anti-CD3, a viability dye and GMM-loaded CD1B tetramer. CD1B tetramers were loaded with Rhodococcus equi-derived C32 glucose monomycolate. Each donor contributed roughly 100,000 sorted tetramer-negative cells. The sample consisted of CD1b-GMM tetramer-negative cells sorted from PBMCs. The receptor was derived from an adult woman with latent tuberculosis. The V and J genes are TRBV5-4 and TRBJ2-3, with D maybe TRBD1 (6 bases). The CDR3 spells CASSLEMGRGPDTQYF. The CDR3 DNA follows: TGTGCCAGCAGCTTGGAGATGGGCAGGGGCCCAGATACGCAGTATTTT.